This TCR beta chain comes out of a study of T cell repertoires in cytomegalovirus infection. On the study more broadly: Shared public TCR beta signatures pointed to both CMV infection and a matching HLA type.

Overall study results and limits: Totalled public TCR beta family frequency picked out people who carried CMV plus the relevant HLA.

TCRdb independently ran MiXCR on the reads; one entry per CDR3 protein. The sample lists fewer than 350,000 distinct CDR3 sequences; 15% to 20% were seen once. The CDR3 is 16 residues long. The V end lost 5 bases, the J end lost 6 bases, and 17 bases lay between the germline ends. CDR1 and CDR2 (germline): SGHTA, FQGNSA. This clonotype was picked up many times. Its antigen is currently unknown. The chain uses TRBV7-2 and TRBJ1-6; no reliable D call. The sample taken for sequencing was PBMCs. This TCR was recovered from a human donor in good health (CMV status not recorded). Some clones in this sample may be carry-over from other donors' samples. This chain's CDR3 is CASSHGGSPINSPLHF. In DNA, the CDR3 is TGTGCCAGCAGCCATGGCGGGAGCCCCATTAATTCACCCCTCCACTTT. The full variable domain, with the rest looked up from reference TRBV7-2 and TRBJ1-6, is GAGVSQSPSNKVTEKGKDVELRCDPISGHTALYWYRQSLGQGLEFLIYFQGNSAPDKSGLPSDRFSAERTGGSVSTLTIQRTQQEDSAVYLCASSHGGSPINSPLHFGNGTRLTVT.